This entry concerns a single TCR beta chain. Antigen: not known. cDNA molecules, individually, were tagged with unique molecular identifiers. Using its own MiXCR run on the 5' RACE reads, TCRdb lists one record per CDR3 protein. The data hold nearly 80,000 distinct CDR3 sequences, with 13% observed a single time. The record originates from a study of early T cells in non-severe SARS-CoV-2 infection. As for the study in general: RNA in bulk from unsorted whole blood was sequenced, and chains were unpaired.

Overall study results and limits: Comparison of clonotypes with VDJdb favored anti-spike CD8 responses while missing private and CD4 specificities.

This TCR was sampled from an adult who was a healthcare worker with PCR-confirmed SARS-CoV-2 infection or an uninfected control (not recorded which). The specimen sequenced was whole blood.

Here the CDR3 reads CSASQPRVNEQFF. For the CDR3, the DNA is TGCAGTGCTAGCCAGCCTCGAGTCAATGAGCAGTTCTTC. This chain connects TRBV20-1 to TRBJ2-1; D not certain. CDR1 DFQATT and CDR2 SNEGSKA come from the germline V gene (reference sequence). CDR3 length: 13 residues. Deletions cut 3 bases from V and 6 bases from J, with 12 bases between.